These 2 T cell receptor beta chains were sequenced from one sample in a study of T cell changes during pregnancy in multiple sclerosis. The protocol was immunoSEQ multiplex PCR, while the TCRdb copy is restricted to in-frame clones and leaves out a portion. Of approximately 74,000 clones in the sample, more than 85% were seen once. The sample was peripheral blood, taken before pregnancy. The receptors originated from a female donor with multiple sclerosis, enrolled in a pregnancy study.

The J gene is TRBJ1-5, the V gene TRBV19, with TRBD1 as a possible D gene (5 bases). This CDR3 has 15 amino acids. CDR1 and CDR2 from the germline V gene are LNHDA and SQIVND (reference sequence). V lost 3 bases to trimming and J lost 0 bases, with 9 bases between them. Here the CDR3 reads CASSIQQDSNQPQHF. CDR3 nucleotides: TGTGCCAGTAGTATCCAACAGGATAGCAATCAGCCCCAGCATTTT.

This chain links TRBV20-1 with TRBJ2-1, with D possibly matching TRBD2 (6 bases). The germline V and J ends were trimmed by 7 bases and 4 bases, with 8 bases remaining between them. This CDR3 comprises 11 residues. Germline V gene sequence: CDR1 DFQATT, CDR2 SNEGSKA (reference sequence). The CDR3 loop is CSGAGYNEQFF. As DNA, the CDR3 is TGCAGTGGGGCGGGGTACAATGAGCAGTTCTTC.